Listed below are T cell receptor beta chains from one sample, sequenced in a study of molecular identifiers for immune sequencing clone quantification. TCRdb used MiXCR to reprocess the PCR reads, holding one entry per CDR3 protein. The sample includes over 600,000 distinct CDR3 sequences, 15% to 20% seen only once; the top ten take about 0.9%. Sequenced: naive CD8+ T cells from blood, with Jurkat cell RNA spiked in. These receptors were obtained from a human donor in good health. Some libraries in this study had Jurkat cell RNA spiked in. The CDR3 runs from the conserved cysteine through the conserved F or W. The D gene is left open where the match is weak. The size of a clone is reported for some rows only, either as once, few or many, or as a class for expanded clones.

j_call clone_size d_call v_call cdr3_aa cdr3_nt
TRBJ1-2 few . TRBV7-9 CASSLVEGGGYGYTF TGTGCCAGCAGCTTAGTAGAAGGGGGTGGCTATGGCTACACCTTC
TRBJ2-3 many . TRBV5-1 CASSLAGVPPDTQYF TGCGCCAGCAGCTTGGCAGGGGTCCCTCCAGATACGCAGTATTTT
TRBJ1-6 many . TRBV4-1 CASSHSPDNSPLHF TGCGCCAGCAGCCATAGTCCGGATAATTCACCCCTCCACTTT
TRBJ2-7 many TRBD2 TRBV12-3/TRBV12-4 CASSLAFGLAGVYEQYF TGTGCCAGCAGTTTAGCGTTTGGTCTAGCGGGGGTCTACGAGCAGTACTTC
TRBJ2-1 . . TRBV9 CASSVEGLYNEQFF TGTGCCAGCAGCGTAGAAGGGCTGTACAATGAGCAGTTCTTC
TRBJ2-1 many . TRBV28 CASTQDNEQFF TGTGCCAGCACCCAAGACAATGAGCAGTTCTTC
TRBJ2-7 many . TRBV12-3/TRBV12-4 CASTPDRYEQYF TGTGCCAGCACTCCCGACAGGTACGAGCAGTACTTC
TRBJ2-3 many . TRBV4-2 CASSQEMRGRTSTDTQYF TGTGCCAGCAGCCAAGAAATGAGGGGCAGGACAAGCACAGATACGCAGTATTTT
TRBJ2-1 many . TRBV7-9 CASSLQERPEQFF TGTGCCAGCAGCCTCCAGGAGCGGCCCGAGCAGTTCTTC
TRBJ2-5 many . TRBV30 CAWRGQNRILTQYF TGTGCCTGGAGGGGTCAAAATAGGATCCTAACCCAGTACTTC
TRBJ2-4 many . TRBV3-1 CASSHGVTTLAKNIQYF TGTGCCAGCAGCCACGGGGTCACAACCCTAGCCAAAAACATTCAGTACTTC
TRBJ2-1 many TRBD1 TRBV11-2 CASSPAGTGNPEQFF TGTGCCAGCAGCCCCGCCGGGACAGGGAACCCTGAGCAGTTCTTC
TRBJ1-4 many . TRBV7-9 CASIFQGSEKLFF TGTGCCAGCATCTTCCAGGGGAGTGAAAAACTGTTTTTT
TRBJ1-5 many TRBD1 TRBV4-3 CASSQDSKGGGQPQHF TGCGCCAGCAGCCAAGATAGTAAAGGGGGCGGTCAGCCCCAGCATTTT
TRBJ1-2 few . TRBV29-1 CSVKGGDNYGYTF TGCAGCGTTAAGGGGGGGGATAACTATGGCTACACCTTC
TRBJ2-7 many . TRBV29-1 CSVVSGDYEQYF TGCAGCGTTGTGAGCGGCGACTACGAGCAGTACTTC
TRBJ2-7 . TRBD2 TRBV29-1 CSGRLAGAYEQYF TGCAGCGGGAGACTAGCGGGAGCCTACGAGCAGTACTTC
TRBJ2-2 many TRBD2 TRBV6-1 CACRLAGGPNTGELFF TGTGCCTGTAGGTTAGCGGGGGGGCCCAACACCGGGGAGCTGTTTTTT
TRBJ1-1 many . TRBV11-2 CASIWAVGEAFF TGTGCCAGCATCTGGGCGGTTGGTGAAGCTTTCTTT
TRBJ2-7 many . TRBV5-6 CASSLVVHSYEQYF TGTGCCAGCAGCTTAGTAGTACACTCCTACGAGCAGTACTTC
TRBJ2-7 few TRBD2 TRBV12-3/TRBV12-4 CASSLRIIAGVEYEQYF TGTGCCAGCAGTTTAAGGATAATAGCGGGGGTGGAGTACGAGCAGTACTTC
TRBJ2-5 many TRBD2 TRBV20-1 CSARAGTSGAPPQETQYF TGCAGTGCTAGGGCCGGGACTAGCGGGGCTCCACCGCAAGAGACCCAGTACTTC
TRBJ2-1 . . TRBV10-3 CAISVARGYNEQFF TGTGCCATCAGTGTTGCCAGGGGCTACAATGAGCAGTTCTTC